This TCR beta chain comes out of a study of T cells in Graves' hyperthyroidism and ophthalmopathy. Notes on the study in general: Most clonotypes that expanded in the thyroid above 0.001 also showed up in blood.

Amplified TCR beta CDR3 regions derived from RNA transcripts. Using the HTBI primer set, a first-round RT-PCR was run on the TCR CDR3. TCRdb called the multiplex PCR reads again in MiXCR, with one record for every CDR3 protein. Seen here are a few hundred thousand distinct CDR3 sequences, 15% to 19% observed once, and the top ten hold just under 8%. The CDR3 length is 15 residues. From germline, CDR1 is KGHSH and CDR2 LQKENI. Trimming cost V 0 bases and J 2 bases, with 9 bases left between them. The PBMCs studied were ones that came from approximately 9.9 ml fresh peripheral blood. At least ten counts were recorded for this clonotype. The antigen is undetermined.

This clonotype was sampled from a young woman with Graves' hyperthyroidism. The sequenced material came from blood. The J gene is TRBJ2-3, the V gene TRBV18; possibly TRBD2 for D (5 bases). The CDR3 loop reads CASSPPGDLTDTQYF. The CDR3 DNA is TGTGCCAGCTCACCACCCGGGGATCTCACAGATACGCAGTATTTT.